These T cell receptor beta chains were read from a single sample in a study of blood T cell repertoires in COVID-19. Measured with immunoSEQ multiplex PCR; TCRdb has only the in-frame clones, and not every one. The table has some 110,000 clones, 60% to 80% seen once. The material sequenced was peripheral blood. Receptors were obtained from an elderly man with COVID-19, enrolled during active disease. Each CDR3 is given with its conserved first and last residue. The D gene is left open where the match is weak.

15,TRBV6-2/TRBV6-3,TRBD1,CASSYPGQSNTEAFF
14,TRBV29-1,-,CSVVGPGMGKTQYF
13,TRBV7-2,-,CASSPGRGNEQFF
14,TRBV10-3,TRBD1,CAARQGSNTGELFF
14,TRBV7-2,-,CASSLEAGFYEQYF
13,TRBV18,-,CASSPSVSQPQHF
15,TRBV7-9,-,CASSQGGAGTNEQFF
15,TRBV5-1,TRBD2,CASSGPGAGEETQYF
14,TRBV24-1,TRBD2,CATSAAGVMGELFF
13,TRBV5-6,-,CASSLDGGYEQYF
16,TRBV25-1,TRBD2,CASSEAGRGIQETQYF
10,TRBV28,-,CASSRYGYTF